This TCR beta chain was documented in a study of cytomegalovirus exposure and HLA in healthy donors. The PCR used 60 Vbeta and 13 Jbeta primers. The assay was immunoSEQ multiplex PCR, and TCRdb's table has in-frame clones only and misses some. The sample lists around 100,000 clones, more than 65% seen once, with 10% to 13% in the top ten. CDR1 is SSHAT, CDR2 FNYEAQ, per germline (reference sequence). This CDR3 contains 14 residues. On this clone itself: A read error may produce the germline difference seen at one junction end.

The V call is TRBV7-7, the J call TRBJ2-7, with 7 positions matching TRBD1. Sequenced input: PBMCs. The origin of this receptor is a woman between 18 and 29 years old in good health and CMV-seropositive. This chain's CDR3 is CASRDSGLKDEQYF. The CDR3 DNA follows: TGTGCTAGCAGGGACAGTGGACTTAAGGACGAGCAGTACTTC.